This T cell receptor beta chain was observed in a study of OX40 agonist ivuxolimab in advanced cancers. In the study overall: In this trial design, patients received ivuxolimab intravenously at 0.01 to 10 mg/kg every 2 weeks. Cohort: 75% to 90% men, mean age about 62, aged about 20 to 90.

The CDR3 has 15 amino acids. Losses at the gene ends were 2 bases for V and 6 bases for J; bases not matched to a gene: 8. The germline CDR1 and CDR2 sequences are SGHTS and YDEGEE. Study findings and constraints: The study found that CD8+ T cells averaged more expanded clones than CD4+.

Produced via immunoSEQ multiplex PCR; TCRdb's table is partial and in-frame only. The sample contains around 100,000 clones, over 75% of which appear only once. Points on this clone: The antigen is unknown.

The starting material was CD4+ or CD8+ T cells sorted from blood, obtained in a trial of the OX40 agonist ivuxolimab. The V call is TRBV5-8, the J call TRBJ1-5; TRBD1 matches at 7 bases. This TCR came from an adult with an advanced solid tumor such as melanoma, head and neck, liver or kidney cancer. The CDR3 DNA reads TGTGCCAGCAGCTTCGTGACAGGGAACAGTCAGCCCCAGCATTTT. Encoded protein: CASSFVTGNSQPQHF.